A selection of T cell receptor beta chains follows, all from one sample in a study of T cell clusters in autoimmune cytopenias. TCRdb reprocessed the multiplex PCR reads and keeps a single row for each CDR3 protein, giving no DNA. This listing includes around 2,000 distinct CDR3 sequences. The sequencing sample was made of peripheral blood. The origin of the receptors is a human donor with an autoimmune cytopenia, with autoimmune hepatitis or in good health (not recorded which). The CDR3 runs from the conserved cysteine through the conserved F or W. Not all rows give a size; the values are once, few, many and, for expanded clones, a class.

medium-sized	TRBV5-6	TRBJ2-7	CASTGGVKTYEQYF
NA	TRBV19	TRBJ2-5	CASSTGSGETQYF
medium-sized	TRBV27	TRBJ2-3	CASSFRRASGRAGADTQYF
NA	TRBV19	TRBJ2-3	CASSYSGSGRGGTQYF
medium-sized	TRBV11-3	TRBJ2-3	CASSYLGSQYF
NA	TRBV19	TRBJ1-1	CASSIGGGTEAFF
NA	TRBV12-3/TRBV12-4	TRBJ2-3	CASSQERGDTQYF
NA	TRBV27	TRBJ2-1	CASSSLPGTSGGVSYNEQFF
medium-sized	TRBV6-5	TRBJ1-4	CASSYDAPGTANEKLFF
NA	TRBV11-3	TRBJ2-7	CASSLGRAGGVYEQYF
NA	TRBV19	TRBJ2-7	CASSIFSGYEQYF
medium-sized	TRBV27	TRBJ2-1	CASSLGRVYNEQFF
medium-sized	TRBV29-1	TRBJ2-6	CSVRMSGANVLTF
medium-sized	TRBV29-1	TRBJ2-1	CSVLGQGPSSSYNEQFF
medium-sized	TRBV30	TRBJ2-5	CASSTGGGETQYF
medium-sized	TRBV5-6	TRBJ1-2	CASSLTGVTNYGYTF
NA	TRBV15	TRBJ1-4	CATSRGTDRGQGNEKLFF
NA	TRBV6-5	TRBJ2-7	CASSFSLERLAGGRSYEQYF
medium-sized	TRBV19	TRBJ1-1	CASSIRRQIEAFF
NA	TRBV19	TRBJ2-1	CASSDLRGVWLNDEQFF
NA	TRBV20-1	TRBJ2-3	CSARGAGVVSDTQYF
large	TRBV19	TRBJ1-6	CASSGRANSPLHF
medium-sized	TRBV30	TRBJ1-6	CAWSVRRRDNSPLHF
medium-sized	TRBV10-3	TRBJ2-5	CAISGRIEETQYF
medium-sized	TRBV13	TRBJ2-1	CASSLRGLAPDYNEQFF
medium-sized	TRBV10-3	TRBJ1-1	CAISDVTEAFF
medium-sized	TRBV20-1	TRBJ1-2	CSARDGQTSGLGYTF
hyperexpanded	TRBV19	TRBJ2-6	CASTPTSGANVLTF
NA	TRBV19	TRBJ2-7	CASSIHPGQGYEQYF
medium-sized	TRBV11-3	TRBJ1-2	CASSLSENVYGYTF
medium-sized	TRBV19	TRBJ2-6	CASSIEGGRSGANVLTF
medium-sized	TRBV6-2/TRBV6-3	TRBJ1-6	CASSRTGTISPLHF
NA	TRBV6-5	TRBJ1-1	CASSYSNTGRDTEAFF
medium-sized	TRBV12-3/TRBV12-4	TRBJ2-7	CASSLKGTIGYF
medium-sized	TRBV27	TRBJ1-2	CASSLSMNTFYGYTF
medium-sized	TRBV19	TRBJ1-3	CASSPSGRAGNTIYF
NA	TRBV13	TRBJ1-3	CASSSKSSGNTIYF
medium-sized	TRBV15	TRBJ2-5	CATSRDAVAGETQYF
NA	TRBV19	TRBJ1-1	CASRARGRNTEAFF
medium-sized	TRBV29-1	TRBJ2-3	CSAGTGIADTQYF
large	TRBV7-6	TRBJ2-1	CASSLVVGVGEQFF
medium-sized	TRBV6-5	TRBJ2-3	CASSGGQGSSTDTQYF
medium-sized	TRBV15	TRBJ2-3	CATWSLQGTDTQYF
NA	TRBV19	TRBJ2-2	CASSTGGSGELFF
medium-sized	TRBV20-1	TRBJ2-7	CSAVETSGGSYEQYF
medium-sized	TRBV19	TRBJ2-7	CASRVGVGYEQYF
NA	TRBV5-6	TRBJ2-5	CASSSGGQETQYF
medium-sized	TRBV19	TRBJ2-5	CASSPRQGEETQYF
medium-sized	TRBV20-1	TRBJ1-3	CSAPQTGGAGNTIYF
medium-sized	TRBV29-1	TRBJ1-2	CSVVTQAWDGYTF
medium-sized	TRBV28	TRBJ1-2	CASSFGTEFDYGYTF
medium-sized	TRBV12-3/TRBV12-4	TRBJ2-1	CASSSDSNSYNEQFF
medium-sized	TRBV5-6	TRBJ2-5	CASRRTLAGRGETQYF